This TCR beta chain was sequenced during a study of T-cell memory formation after mild COVID-19. Study-level results: What remained unconfirmed was the SARS-CoV-2 specificity of second-wave clones peaking on day 37. The finding that pre-infection memory included some responding clones suggested that cross-reactive memory joined. Shrinking CD4+ clones resided mostly in CM and EM, and CD8+ ones in EMRA. CD4/CD8 balance characterized clones contracting day 15 to 85, and CD4+ skew characterized later expanders.

Germline V lookup: CDR1 ENHRY, CDR2 SYGVKD. The CDR3 is made up of 12 amino acids. Trimming left V 0 bases short and J 6 bases short, with 4 bases between. TCRdb independently ran MiXCR on the 5' RACE reads; one entry per CDR3 protein. The repertoire consists of a few hundred thousand distinct CDR3 sequences, with approximately 19% occurring once and the leading ten covering roughly 20%. This clonotype was seen a handful of times. Antigen: not known. The V and J genes are TRBV10-3 and TRBJ2-3; no reliable D call. The receptor comes from a man between 18 and 35 years old who had mild COVID-19 (a few samples of this study predate the infection). Cell type and time point are not known. The specimen sequenced was PBMCs or a T cell subset sorted from them (not recorded which). CDR3 protein: CAISESSDTQYF. The CDR3 bases are TGTGCCATCAGTGAGTCTTCCGATACGCAGTATTTT.